The next 15 T cell receptor beta chains were all read from a single sample in a study of blood T cell repertoires in COVID-19. This table comes from immunoSEQ multiplex PCR, and its TCRdb copy is limited to in-frame clones, with some not included. Here the sample spans 250,000 to 300,000 clones, approximately 86% being singletons. Sequencing used peripheral blood. The receptors derive from an older woman with COVID-19, enrolled during active disease.

The V call is TRBV28, the J call TRBJ1-2; TRBD1 is a possible D gene (5 bases). This CDR3 has 13 residues. Looked up from germline, CDR1 is MDHEN and CDR2 is SYDVKM. CDR3 protein: CLHAKGRDYGYTF. CDR3 in DNA: TGTTTACACGCAAAGGGGAGGGACTATGGCTACACCTTC.

The chain recombines TRBV2 with TRBJ1-3; D gene ambiguous. V lost 4 bases and J lost 3, with 7 bases in between. This CDR3 spans 13 amino acids. Germline CDR1 and CDR2: SNHLY and FYNNEI. The CDR3 loop is CASSAESGNTIYF. The CDR3 DNA reads as TGTGCCAGCAGTGCGGAGAGTGGAAACACCATATATTTT. Full variable domain (missing parts from reference TRBV2 and TRBJ1-3): EPEVTQTPSHQVTQMGQEVILRCVPISNHLYFYWYRQILGQKVEFLVSFYNNEISEKSEIFDDQFSVERPDGSNFTLKIRSTKLEDSAMYFCASSAESGNTIYFGEGSWLTVV.

The V gene is TRBV6-5, the J gene TRBJ2-7; D not resolved. V shed 6 bases and J shed 2 bases, with 14 bases lying between them. The germline V gene has CDR1 MNHEY and CDR2 SVGAGI. The CDR3 has 14 residues. The CDR3 sequence is CASSRFLGTYEQYF. The CDR3 DNA is TGTGCCAGCAGCCGGTTCCTTGGTACCTACGAGCAGTACTTC.

CDR3 protein: CASRAGITDTQYF. The CDR3 bases are TGTGCCAGCAGGGCAGGGATTACAGATACGCAGTATTTT. This chain uses TRBV27 with TRBJ2-3; a possible D gene is TRBD1 (5 bases). The CDR3 contains 13 residues. Germline V gene lookup returns CDR1 MNHEY and CDR2 SMNVEV (reference sequence). Trimming removed 6 bases at V and 3 bases at J, with 10 bases between.

The V and J genes are TRBV9 and TRBJ2-4; 8 nucleotides line up with TRBD2. The CDR3 spans 17 residues. The V gene's germline CDR1 is SGDLS and CDR2 YYNGEE. J lost 0 bases, V lost 3 bases, and 8 bases had no gene match. The CDR3 DNA reads as TGTGCCAGCAGCGCCCGGGGGGGCTCCTTAGCCAAAAACATTCAGTACTTC. This codes for CASSARGGSLAKNIQYF.

The CDR3, as DNA: TGTGCCAGCAGCCTAACTAGCGGGGGGGCCCGGGAGACCCAGTACTTC. Its translation: CASSLTSGGARETQYF. The chain employs TRBV3-1 (or the pseudogene TRBV3-2) and TRBJ2-5; TRBD2 agrees at 13 bases. The J segment lost 5 bases and the V segment lost 4 bases, leaving 7 bases of the junction unmatched. The CDR3 runs to 16 residues. In germline, CDR1 is LGHDT, CDR2 YNNKEL (reference sequence).

This chain connects TRBV30 to TRBJ2-3, with D maybe TRBD2 (6 bases). The CDR3 length is 13 residues. Between the trimmed V and J ends, which lost 1 base and 4 bases, there was a span of 9 bases. Per germline, CDR1 GTSNPN and CDR2 SVGIG (reference sequence). CDR3 coding DNA: TGTGCCTGGAGTGGGGCGGGGCCAGATACGCAGTATTTT. Translated: CAWSGAGPDTQYF.

The V gene is TRBV10-3, the J gene TRBJ2-5; maybe TRBD1 (5 bases). Germline V gene sequence: CDR1 ENHRY, CDR2 SYGVKD. Trimming took off 8 bases at V and 2 bases at J, with 12 bases between the two ends. The CDR3 runs to 13 residues. Written as DNA, the CDR3 is TGTGCCATCGGTCCTGGGGCGCAAGAGACCCAGTACTTC. Residues: CAIGPGAQETQYF.

This chain links TRBV6-6 with TRBJ1-6; D may be TRBD1 (5 bases). Trimming took 5 bases from V and 0 from J, leaving 14 bases between them. Germline CDR1 and CDR2: MNHNY and SVGAGI (reference sequence). This CDR3 comprises 17 residues. The CDR3 DNA reads TGTGCCAGCAGTCAGGGAGGGATGAGCTCCTATAATTCACCCCTCCACTTT. Amino acid sequence: CASSQGGMSSYNSPLHF.

This clone has just a few counts. CDR3: CASSFVTGGNQPQHF. The CDR3 DNA is TGTGCCAGCAGTTTTGTAACAGGGGGAAATCAGCCCCAGCATTTT. V gene TRBV28 combines with J gene TRBJ1-5; 8 bases match TRBD1. Trimming cost V 3 bases and J 4 bases; bases outside gene matches: 5. CDR3 length equals 15 residues. CDR1 and CDR2 from the germline V gene are MDHEN and SYDVKM.

The chain combines TRBV5-1 with TRBJ1-1; possibly TRBD1 for D (6 bases). V lost 1 base to trimming and J lost 4 bases, with 17 bases between them. From germline, CDR1 is SGHRS and CDR2 YFSETQ. The CDR3 is 16 residues long. CDR3 in amino acids: CASSLRQGPRGTEAFF. CDR3 DNA sequence: TGCGCCAGCAGCTTGCGCCAGGGGCCCCGGGGCACTGAAGCTTTCTTT.

The chain carries TRBV6-4 and TRBJ2-2, with D tentatively TRBD1 (6 bases). Germline V gene data show CDR1 as MRHNA and CDR2 as SNTAGT. This CDR3 region has 20 residues. V was clipped by 1 base and J by 2 bases, with 23 bases between them. CDR3 nucleotide sequence: TGTGCCAGCAGTGACTGGGCCTCCCCTACAGGGAAAATTAACACCGGGGAGCTGTTTTTT. This sequence encodes CASSDWASPTGKINTGELFF.

The chain carries TRBV11-2 and TRBJ1-3; 7 bases match TRBD1. The germline V gene has CDR1 SGHAT and CDR2 FQNNGV. V lost 4 bases and J lost 0; bases outside the gene matches: 9. The length of the CDR3 is 17 residues. CDR3 loop: CASSYSGTAYSGNTIYF. The CDR3 bases are TGTGCCAGCAGCTACTCCGGGACAGCCTACTCTGGAAACACCATATATTTT.

This sequence joins TRBV28 and TRBJ1-5, with 7 nucleotides matching TRBD1. CDR1 is MDHEN and CDR2 is SYDVKM in the germline V gene. Unmatched junction bases numbered 6, after V lost 3 bases and J lost 1 base. CDR3 length: 16 amino acids. The CDR3 sequence is CASSFRQGRSNQPQHF. The CDR3 nucleotides read TGTGCCAGCAGTTTCAGACAGGGAAGGAGCAATCAGCCCCAGCATTTT.

The CDR3 region is CASSFFLGPYNEQFF. CDR3 DNA: TGTGCCAGCAGCTTTTTTCTGGGGCCCTACAATGAGCAGTTCTTC. The V and J genes are TRBV7-3 and TRBJ2-1; possible D gene TRBD1, 5 bases. The length of the CDR3 is 15 residues. CDR1 and CDR2 (germline): SGHTA, FQGTGA. V dropped 3 bases and J dropped 2 bases, with 11 bases sitting between them.